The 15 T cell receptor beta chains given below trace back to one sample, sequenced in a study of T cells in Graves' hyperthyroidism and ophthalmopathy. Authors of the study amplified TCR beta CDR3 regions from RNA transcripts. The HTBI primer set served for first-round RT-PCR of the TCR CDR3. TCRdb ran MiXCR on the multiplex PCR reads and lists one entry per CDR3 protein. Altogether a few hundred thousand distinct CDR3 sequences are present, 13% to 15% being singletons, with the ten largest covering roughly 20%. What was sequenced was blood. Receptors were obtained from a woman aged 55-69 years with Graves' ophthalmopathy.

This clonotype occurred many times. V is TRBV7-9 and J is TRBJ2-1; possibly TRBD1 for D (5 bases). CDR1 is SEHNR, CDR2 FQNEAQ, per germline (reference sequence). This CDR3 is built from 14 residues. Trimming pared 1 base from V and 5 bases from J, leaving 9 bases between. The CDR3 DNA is TGTGCCAGCAGCTTAGTTCGACAGAACAATGAGCAGTTCTTC. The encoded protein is CASSLVRQNNEQFF.

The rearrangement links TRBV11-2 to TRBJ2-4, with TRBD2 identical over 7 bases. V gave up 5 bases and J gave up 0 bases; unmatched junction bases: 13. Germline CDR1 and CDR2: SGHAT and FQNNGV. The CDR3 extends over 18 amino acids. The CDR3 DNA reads TGTGCCAGCAGCACATATCGGGCTAGCGGCAAAGCCAAAAACATTCAGTACTTC. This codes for CASSTYRASGKAKNIQYF.

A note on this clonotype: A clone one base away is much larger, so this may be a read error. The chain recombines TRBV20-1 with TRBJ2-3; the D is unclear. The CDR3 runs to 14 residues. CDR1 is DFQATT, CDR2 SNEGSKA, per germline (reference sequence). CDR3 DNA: TGCAGTGCCGAACCCCCCTGGCACACAGATACGCAGTGTTTT. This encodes CSAEPPWHTDTQCF.

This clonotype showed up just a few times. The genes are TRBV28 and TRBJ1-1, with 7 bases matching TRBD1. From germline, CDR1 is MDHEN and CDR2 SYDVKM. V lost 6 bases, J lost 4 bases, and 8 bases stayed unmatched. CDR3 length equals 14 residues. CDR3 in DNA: TGTGCCAGCAGCCCGGTGAACAGGGGCACTGAAGCTTTCTTT. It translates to CASSPVNRGTEAFF.

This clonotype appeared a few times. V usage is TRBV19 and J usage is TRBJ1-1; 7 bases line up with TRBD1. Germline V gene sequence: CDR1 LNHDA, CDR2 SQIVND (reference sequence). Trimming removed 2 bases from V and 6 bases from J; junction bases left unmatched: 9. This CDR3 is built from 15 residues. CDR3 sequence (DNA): TGTGCCAGTAGTATAAGACCCAGGGGGAGAGCTGAAGCTTTCTTT. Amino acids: CASSIRPRGRAEAFF.

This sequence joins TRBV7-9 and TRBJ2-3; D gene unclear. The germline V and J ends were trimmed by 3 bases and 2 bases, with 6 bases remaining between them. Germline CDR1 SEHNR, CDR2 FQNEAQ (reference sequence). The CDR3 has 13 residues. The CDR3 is CASSFDFTDTQYF. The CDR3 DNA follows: TGTGCCAGCAGCTTTGACTTCACAGATACGCAGTATTTT.

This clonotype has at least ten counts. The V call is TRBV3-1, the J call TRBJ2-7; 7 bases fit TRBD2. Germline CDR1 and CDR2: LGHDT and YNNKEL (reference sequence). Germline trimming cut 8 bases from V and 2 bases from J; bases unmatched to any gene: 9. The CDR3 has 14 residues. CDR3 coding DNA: TGTGCCAGCCAAAGATCGGGGACTACCTACGAGCAGTACTTC. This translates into CASQRSGTTYEQYF.

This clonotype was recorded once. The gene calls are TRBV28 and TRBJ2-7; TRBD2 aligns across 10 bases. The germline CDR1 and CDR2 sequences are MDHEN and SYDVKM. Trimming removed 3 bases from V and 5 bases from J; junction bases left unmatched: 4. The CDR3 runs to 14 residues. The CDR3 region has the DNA TGTGCCAGCAGTTTTCTAGCGGGAGCCCACGAGCAGTACTTC. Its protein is CASSFLAGAHEQYF.

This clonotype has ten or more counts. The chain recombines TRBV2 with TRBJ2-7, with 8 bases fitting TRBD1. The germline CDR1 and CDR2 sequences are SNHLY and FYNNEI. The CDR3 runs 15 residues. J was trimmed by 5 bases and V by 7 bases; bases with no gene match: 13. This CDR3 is CASTKDREVFNEQYF. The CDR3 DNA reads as TGTGCCAGCACCAAGGACAGGGAGGTCTTCAACGAGCAGTACTTC.

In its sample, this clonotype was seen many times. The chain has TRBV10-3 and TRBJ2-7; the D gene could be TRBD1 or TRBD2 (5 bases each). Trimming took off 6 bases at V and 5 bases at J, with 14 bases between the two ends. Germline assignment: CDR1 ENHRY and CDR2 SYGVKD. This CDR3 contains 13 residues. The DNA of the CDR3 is TGTGCCATCAGCGGGACCAGCCGGAACGAGCAGTACTTC. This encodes CAISGTSRNEQYF.

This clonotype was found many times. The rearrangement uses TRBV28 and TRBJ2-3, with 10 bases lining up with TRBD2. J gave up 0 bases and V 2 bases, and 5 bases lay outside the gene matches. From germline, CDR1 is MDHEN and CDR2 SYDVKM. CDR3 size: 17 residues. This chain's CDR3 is CASSLGLAGDSTDTQYF. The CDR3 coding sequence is TGTGCCAGCAGTTTAGGGCTAGCGGGAGATAGCACAGATACGCAGTATTTT.

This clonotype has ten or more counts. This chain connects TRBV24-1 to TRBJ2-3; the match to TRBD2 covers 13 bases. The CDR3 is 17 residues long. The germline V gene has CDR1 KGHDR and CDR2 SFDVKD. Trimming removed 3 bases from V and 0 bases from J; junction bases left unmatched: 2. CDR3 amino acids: CATSDRLAGGSTDTQYF. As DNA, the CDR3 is TGTGCCACCAGTGATAGACTAGCGGGAGGAAGCACAGATACGCAGTATTTT.

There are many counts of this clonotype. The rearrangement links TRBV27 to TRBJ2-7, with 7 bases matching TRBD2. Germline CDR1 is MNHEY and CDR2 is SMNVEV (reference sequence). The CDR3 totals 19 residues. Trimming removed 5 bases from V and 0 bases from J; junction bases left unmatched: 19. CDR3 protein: CASSPRQGSWRGNSYEQYF. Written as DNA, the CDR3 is TGTGCCAGCAGTCCCAGGCAGGGTAGTTGGCGGGGGAACTCCTACGAGCAGTACTTC.

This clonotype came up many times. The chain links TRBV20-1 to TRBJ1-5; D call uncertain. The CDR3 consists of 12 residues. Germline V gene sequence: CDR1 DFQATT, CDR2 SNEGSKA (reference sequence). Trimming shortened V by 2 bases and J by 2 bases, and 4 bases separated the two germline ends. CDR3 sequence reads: CSARKGNQPQHF. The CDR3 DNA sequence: TGCAGTGCTAGAAAGGGCAATCAGCCCCAGCATTTT.

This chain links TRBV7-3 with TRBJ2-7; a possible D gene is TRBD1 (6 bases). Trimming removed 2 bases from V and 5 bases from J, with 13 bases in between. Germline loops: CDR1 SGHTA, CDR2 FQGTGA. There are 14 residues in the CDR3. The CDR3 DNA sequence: TGTGCCAGCAGCTTATCAGGGGCCGCGGACGAGCAGTACTTC. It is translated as CASSLSGAADEQYF.